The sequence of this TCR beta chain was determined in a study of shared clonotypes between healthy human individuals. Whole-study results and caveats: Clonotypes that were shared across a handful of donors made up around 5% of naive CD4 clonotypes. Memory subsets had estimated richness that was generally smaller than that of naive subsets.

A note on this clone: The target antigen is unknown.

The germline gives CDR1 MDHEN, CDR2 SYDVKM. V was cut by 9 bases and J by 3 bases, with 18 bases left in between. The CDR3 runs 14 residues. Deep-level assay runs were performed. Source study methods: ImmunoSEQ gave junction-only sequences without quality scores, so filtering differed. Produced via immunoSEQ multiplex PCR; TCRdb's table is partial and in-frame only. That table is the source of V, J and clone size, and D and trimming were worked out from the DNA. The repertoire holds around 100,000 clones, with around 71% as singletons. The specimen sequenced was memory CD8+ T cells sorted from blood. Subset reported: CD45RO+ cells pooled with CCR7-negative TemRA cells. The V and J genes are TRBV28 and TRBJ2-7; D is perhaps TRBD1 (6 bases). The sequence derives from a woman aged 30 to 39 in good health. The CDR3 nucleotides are TGTGCCAGAAGCCCCACGGGACACCTCTACGAGCAGTACTTC. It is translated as CARSPTGHLYEQYF.